This TCR beta chain was retrieved from a study of cytomegalovirus exposure and HLA in healthy donors. Broader study findings: Despite most TCR sequences being rare, some public TCRs occurred in many donors. Using the classifier, cytomegalovirus status was reportedly diagnosed with high specificity and sensitivity. Specificity of three CMV-associated chains for CMV antigens was verified in vitro. Overall, 164 TCR beta chains were annotated as cytomegalovirus-associated.

As regards this clone: Its cognate antigen is unknown.

Method: immunoSEQ multiplex PCR; TCRdb's copy keeps in-frame clones and lacks some. Among 200,000 to 250,000 clones listed, around 86% were seen once. V was pared by 0 bases and J by 5 bases, with 16 bases between. The CDR3 is 17 amino acids. CDR1 is MDHEN and CDR2 is SYDVKM in the germline V gene. The clonotype comes from a woman between 18 and 30 years old in good health and CMV-seropositive. This rearrangement joins TRBV28 to TRBJ1-4, with D possibly matching TRBD1 (6 bases). The sample was PBMCs. The CDR3 coding sequence is TGTGCCAGCAGTTTATGGGGAGGGAGTCAGGGGAATGAAAAACTGTTTTTT. Amino acids: CASSLWGGSQGNEKLFF.